The 15 T cell receptor beta chains reported below all come from one sample, sequenced in a study of blood T cell repertoires in COVID-19. Clones were read by immunoSEQ multiplex PCR, and TCRdb kept only the in-frame ones, dropping some. This sample has some 260,000 clones, with about four fifths found just once. The sample comprised peripheral blood. These receptors came from a man older than 75 with acute or convalescent COVID-19.

This clone appeared a single time. The chain employs TRBV7-2 and TRBJ2-5; 8 bases are a match to TRBD1. This CDR3 is built from 15 residues. CDR1 and CDR2 from the germline V gene are SGHTA and FQGNSA. V gave up 0 bases and J gave up 4 bases; unmatched junction bases: 4. The CDR3 DNA reads TGTGCCAGCAGCTTAGCGACAGGGGCGAGAGAGACCCAGTACTTC. Translation: CASSLATGARETQYF.

CDR3 residues: CASSQRGGRLNEQFF. CDR3 bases: TGTGCCAGTAGCCAGCGGGGGGGTAGGTTAAATGAGCAGTTCTTC. The chain employs TRBV19 and TRBJ2-1, with 10 bases that match TRBD2. The CDR3 covers 15 residues. Trimming took 6 bases from V and 7 from J; bases not matched to a gene: 9. CDR1 and CDR2 from the germline V gene are LNHDA and SQIVND (reference sequence).

The chain employs TRBV29-1 and TRBJ1-1; D is undetermined. This CDR3 is 13 amino acids long. V shed 3 bases and J shed 6 bases, with 14 bases lying between them. Per the germline V gene, CDR1 is SQVTM and CDR2 is ANQGSEA. CDR3 bases: TGCAGCGTTGACCTACCCCGCGGCGCTGAAGCTTTCTTT. Residues: CSVDLPRGAEAFF.

The chain joins TRBV5-1 to TRBJ2-3; TRBD2 might be the D (6 bases). The CDR3 contains 15 residues. Germline CDR1 SGHRS, CDR2 YFSETQ. V lost 5 bases, J lost 0 bases, and 13 bases lay in between. CDR3 in amino acids: CASRVIAASTDTQYF. CDR3 DNA: TGCGCCAGCAGGGTAATAGCGGCTAGCACAGATACGCAGTATTTT.

The CDR3 loop is CASSKETGTDYEQYF. Written as DNA, the CDR3 is TGTGCCAGCAGCAAAGAGACAGGTACTGACTACGAGCAGTACTTC. The V and J genes are TRBV21-1 and TRBJ2-7; whether TRBD1, the table's D call, matches the DNA was not checked. TRBV21-1 is listed as a pseudogene. The CDR3 extends over 15 amino acids.

V and J are TRBV4-1 and TRBJ1-5, with TRBD1 as a possible D gene (6 bases). Trimming cost V 0 bases and J 5 bases, with 20 bases left between them. The CDR3 covers 18 residues. Germline-derived CDR1 and CDR2 are MGHRA and YSYEKL. In DNA form, the CDR3 reads TGCGCCAGCAGCCAAGACGACGAGGGGGTACGTGGTTATCAGCCCCAGCATTTT. Its protein is CASSQDDEGVRGYQPQHF.

V is TRBV5-1 and J is TRBJ1-1, with 8 positions matching TRBD1. J was trimmed by 0 bases and V by 0 bases; bases with no gene match: 7. CDR3 length: 17 residues. Germline CDR1 and CDR2: SGHRS and YFSETQ. The CDR3 reads CASSLVGRGPMNTEAFF. The DNA of the CDR3 is TGCGCCAGCAGCTTGGTTGGCAGGGGGCCAATGAACACTGAAGCTTTCTTT.

This clone was seen more than once but under ten times. The J gene is TRBJ2-1, the V gene TRBV18, with 9 bases identical to TRBD2. This CDR3 spans 16 amino acids. CDR1 and CDR2 (germline): KGHSH, LQKENI. The J segment lost 3 bases and the V segment lost 2 bases, leaving 5 bases of the junction unmatched. CDR3 loop: CASSPASSGSYNEQFF. The CDR3 region has the DNA TGTGCCAGCTCACCAGCCAGTAGCGGGAGCTACAATGAGCAGTTCTTC.

J is TRBJ1-2 and V is TRBV5-4, with 8 nucleotides matching TRBD1. The trim removed 0 bases at V and 2 bases at J, leaving 9 bases unmatched. CDR3 size: 17 residues. Per germline, CDR1 SGHNT and CDR2 YYREEE (reference sequence). Here the CDR3 DNA reads TGTGCCAGCAGCTTGGATCAATGGGACAGGAAAAACTATGGCTACACCTTC. This sequence encodes CASSLDQWDRKNYGYTF.

This rearrangement joins TRBV30 to TRBJ1-3, with 9 bases aligning to TRBD1. V trimming: 4 bases; J trimming: 6 bases; junction bases outside the gene matches: 10. Germline V gene sequence: CDR1 GTSNPN, CDR2 SVGIG (reference sequence). CDR3 length: 15 amino acids. The CDR3 spells CAWTTYTGGSNTIYF. The DNA for the CDR3 is TGTGCCTGGACTACTTATACAGGGGGCTCAAACACCATATATTTT.

The chain joins TRBV3-1 (or the pseudogene TRBV3-2) to TRBJ1-2; the match to TRBD1 covers 12 bases. The CDR3 covers 16 residues. J was trimmed by 2 bases and V by 5 bases; bases with no gene match: 6. Per germline, CDR1 LGHDT and CDR2 YNNKEL (reference sequence). This CDR3 is CASSSGTGGANYGYTF. In DNA, the CDR3 is TGTGCCAGCAGCTCCGGGACAGGGGGCGCGAACTATGGCTACACCTTC.

V gene TRBV27 combines with J gene TRBJ1-2; D gene ambiguous. Germline CDR1 is MNHEY and CDR2 is SMNVEV (reference sequence). V was clipped by 5 bases and J by 8 bases, with 15 bases between them. This CDR3 is built from 13 residues. The CDR3 protein is CASSLIGSWGYTF. The CDR3 nucleotides read TGTGCCAGCAGTCTCATCGGGAGTTGGGGCTACACCTTC.

This chain joins TRBV21-1 and TRBJ1-4. TRBV21-1 is marked as a pseudogene. The length of the CDR3 is 16 residues. The CDR3 DNA follows: TGTGCCAGCAGCAAAGAGGGCGACAAGGAGGACGAAAAACTGTTTTTT. Its protein is CASSKEGDKEDEKLFF.

CDR3 DNA: TGTGCCAGTAAGACAGGGGGCACTGAAGCTTTCTTT. Translated, it gives CASKTGGTEAFF. The chain uses TRBV6-5 and TRBJ1-1; 9 bases agree with TRBD1. The CDR3 runs 12 residues. The V gene's germline CDR1 is MNHEY and CDR2 SVGAGI. Trimming took 9 bases from V and 4 from J; bases not matched to a gene: 3.

V and J are TRBV5-4 and TRBJ2-2; D is perhaps TRBD2 (6 bases). This CDR3 has 15 amino acids. Germline V gene sequence: CDR1 SGHNT, CDR2 YYREEE (reference sequence). The ends were cut back, 4 bases at V and 1 base at J, with 11 bases in the middle. This CDR3 reads CASSGGILNTGELFF. DNA of the CDR3: TGTGCCAGCAGCGGCGGGATCTTGAACACCGGGGAGCTGTTTTTT.